This T cell receptor beta chain originates from a study of cytomegalovirus exposure and HLA in healthy donors. Findings and caveats of the study: Later analysis associated a missense DCLRE1C variant with TCR beta V- and J-gene trimming. Rare TCR sequences predominated, though certain public TCRs were found in many donors. Specificity of a few CMV-associated chains for CMV antigens was verified in vitro.

CDR1 is SGHRS, CDR2 YFSETQ, per germline. Between the trimmed V and J ends, which lost 1 base and 2 bases, there was a span of 13 bases. The CDR3 runs 15 residues. In regard to this clone: The antigen is undetermined.

13 Jbeta primers and 60 Vbeta primers were used for the PCR. Sequencing used immunoSEQ multiplex PCR; TCRdb keeps in-frame clones, though not all of them. Recorded for this sample: around 200,000 clones. The chain carries TRBV5-1 and TRBJ2-7; D not resolved. The TCR was taken from a woman in her 30s in good health and CMV-seropositive. Sequencing was done on a sample of PBMCs. In DNA form, the CDR3 reads TGCGCCAGCAGCTTGAACACCATACCAACCTACGAGCAGTACTTC. It encodes CASSLNTIPTYEQYF.